The TCR beta chain under discussion was sequenced for a study of blood T cell repertoires in COVID-19. Overall study context: Collection of acute and convalescent COVID-19 samples took place in the United States, Italy and Spain. PBMCs, B-cell-depleted T cells, or T cells provided the cDNA or gDNA that made up the material.

Points on this clone: The DNA is omitted, as the CDR3 cannot be located on it reliably, and the CDR3 follows TCRdb's listing. Other nucleotide sequences from this sample produce the same CDR3.

Sequencing used immunoSEQ multiplex PCR; TCRdb keeps in-frame clones, though not all of them. The table lists roughly 120,000 clones, around 84% of them singletons, with 3.4% in the top ten. The CDR3 is 15 residues long, ends included. The germline V gene has CDR1 MNHEY and CDR2 SMNVEV (reference sequence). V is TRBV27 and J is TRBJ2-7; TRBD1, the D gene given by the table, was not confirmed from the DNA. This TCR was recovered from a man aged 35-49 years with acute or convalescent COVID-19. Sequencing was done on a sample of peripheral blood. The CDR3 protein is CASSFGTGNSYEQYF.